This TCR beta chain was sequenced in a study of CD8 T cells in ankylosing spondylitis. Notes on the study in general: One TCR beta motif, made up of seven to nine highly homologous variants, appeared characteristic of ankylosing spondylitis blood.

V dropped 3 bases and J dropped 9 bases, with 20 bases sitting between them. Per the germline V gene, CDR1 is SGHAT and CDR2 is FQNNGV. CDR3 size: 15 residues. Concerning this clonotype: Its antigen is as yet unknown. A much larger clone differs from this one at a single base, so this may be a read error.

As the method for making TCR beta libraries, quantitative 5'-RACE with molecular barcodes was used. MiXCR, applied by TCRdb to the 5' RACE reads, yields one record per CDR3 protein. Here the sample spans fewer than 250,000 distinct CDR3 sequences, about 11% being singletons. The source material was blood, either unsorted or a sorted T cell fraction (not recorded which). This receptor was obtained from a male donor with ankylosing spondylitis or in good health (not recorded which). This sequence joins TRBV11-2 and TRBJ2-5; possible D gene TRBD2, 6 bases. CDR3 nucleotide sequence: TGTGCCAGCAGCTTTAGTAACACGGTTAGGGAGGCCCAGTACTTC. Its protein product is CASSFSNTVREAQYF.